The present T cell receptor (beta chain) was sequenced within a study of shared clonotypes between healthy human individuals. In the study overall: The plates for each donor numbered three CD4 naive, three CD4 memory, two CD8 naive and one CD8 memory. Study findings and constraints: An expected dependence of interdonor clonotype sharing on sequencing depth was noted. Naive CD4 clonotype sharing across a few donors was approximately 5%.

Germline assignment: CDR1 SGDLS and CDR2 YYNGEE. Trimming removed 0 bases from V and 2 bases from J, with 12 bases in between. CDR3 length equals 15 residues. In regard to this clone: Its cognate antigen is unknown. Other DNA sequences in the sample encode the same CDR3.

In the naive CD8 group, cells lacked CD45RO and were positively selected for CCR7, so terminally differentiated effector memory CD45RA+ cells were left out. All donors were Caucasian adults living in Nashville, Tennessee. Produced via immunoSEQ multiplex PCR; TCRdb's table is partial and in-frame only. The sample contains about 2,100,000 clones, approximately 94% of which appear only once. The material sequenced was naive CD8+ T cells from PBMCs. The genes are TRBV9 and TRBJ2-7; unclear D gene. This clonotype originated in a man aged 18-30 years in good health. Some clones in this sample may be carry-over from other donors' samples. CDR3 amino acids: CASSVGDSSTYEQYF. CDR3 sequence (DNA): TGTGCCAGCAGCGTAGGAGATAGCAGTACCTACGAGCAGTACTTC.